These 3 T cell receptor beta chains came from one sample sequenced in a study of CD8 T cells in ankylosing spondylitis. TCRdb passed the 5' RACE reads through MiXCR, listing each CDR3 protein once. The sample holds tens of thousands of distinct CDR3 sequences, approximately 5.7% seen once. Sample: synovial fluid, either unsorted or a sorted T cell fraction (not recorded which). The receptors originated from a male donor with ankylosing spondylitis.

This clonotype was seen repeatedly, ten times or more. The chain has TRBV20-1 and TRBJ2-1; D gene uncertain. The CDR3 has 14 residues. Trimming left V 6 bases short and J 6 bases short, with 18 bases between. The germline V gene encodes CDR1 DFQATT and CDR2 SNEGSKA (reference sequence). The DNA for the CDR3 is TGCAGTGCCCACCTGACCTGGCAGACCAATGAGCAGTTCTTC. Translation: CSAHLTWQTNEQFF.

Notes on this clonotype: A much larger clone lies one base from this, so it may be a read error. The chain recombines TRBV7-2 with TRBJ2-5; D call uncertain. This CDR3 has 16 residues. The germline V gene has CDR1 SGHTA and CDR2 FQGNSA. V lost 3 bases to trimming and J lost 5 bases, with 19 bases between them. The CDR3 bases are TGTGCCAGCAGCTTGTCGGTGGAACAGTCCTGGGAGACCCAGTACTTC. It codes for CASSLSVEQSWETQYF.

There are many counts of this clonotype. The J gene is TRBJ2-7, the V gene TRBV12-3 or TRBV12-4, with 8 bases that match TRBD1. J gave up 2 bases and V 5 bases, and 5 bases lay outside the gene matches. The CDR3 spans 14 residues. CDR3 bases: TGTGCCAGCAGTCGGACAGGGCCGCCCTACGAGCAGTACTTC. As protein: CASSRTGPPYEQYF.